This is a list of T cell receptor beta chains from one sample in a study of response to subunit inactivated influenza vaccine. TCRdb recomputed calls from the RT-PCR reads with MiXCR, one row per CDR3 protein. The data hold around 490,000 distinct CDR3 sequences, with under 9% observed a single time. Specimen: PBMCs from blood, collected 23 months after vaccination. These receptors all come from a man aged 50 to 75 who received an inactivated influenza vaccine. CDR3s include the opening cysteine and the closing phenylalanine or tryptophan. Each record gives: V gene, J gene, CDR3 length, clone size, D gene, CDR3 protein, CDR3 DNA. The D gene is left open where the match is weak. Where a row states a size, it is once, few, many or the class of an expanded clone; other rows omit it.

v_call: TRBV6-1; j_call: TRBJ2-2; cdr3_length: 14; clone_size: .; d_call: .; cdr3_aa: CASREQEFNGELFF; cdr3_nt: TGTGCCAGCAGGGAACAGGAATTTAACGGGGAGCTGTTTTTT
v_call: TRBV7-9; j_call: TRBJ2-1; cdr3_length: 15; clone_size: few; d_call: TRBD2; cdr3_aa: CASSQSSGIWDEQFF; cdr3_nt: TGTGCCAGCAGCCAATCTAGCGGGATATGGGATGAGCAGTTCTTC
v_call: TRBV10-2; j_call: TRBJ2-1; cdr3_length: 15; clone_size: few; d_call: .; cdr3_aa: CASSESKLVRNEQFF; cdr3_nt: TGCGCCAGCAGTGAGTCGAAGCTAGTAAGGAATGAGCAGTTCTTC
v_call: TRBV20-1; j_call: TRBJ2-5; cdr3_length: 17; clone_size: .; d_call: TRBD2; cdr3_aa: CCARGARTSGGLGTQYF; cdr3_nt: TGCTGTGCTAGAGGTGCCCGGACTAGCGGTGGCTTGGGGACCCAGTACTTC
v_call: TRBV5-1; j_call: TRBJ2-2; cdr3_length: 15; clone_size: .; d_call: TRBD2; cdr3_aa: CASRPVLAAAGELFF; cdr3_nt: TGCGCCAGCAGACCGGTACTAGCGGCCGCCGGGGAGCTGTTTTTT
v_call: TRBV10-3; j_call: TRBJ2-5; cdr3_length: 16; clone_size: many; d_call: .; cdr3_aa: CAISESMEGYQETQYF; cdr3_nt: TGTGCCATCAGTGAGTCGATGGAGGGGTACCAAGAGACCCAGTACTTC
v_call: TRBV11-2; j_call: TRBJ2-1; cdr3_length: 21; clone_size: few; d_call: TRBD2; cdr3_aa: CASSLEFSGLASFFGSDEQFF; cdr3_nt: TGTGCCAGCAGCTTAGAGTTTTCGGGACTAGCGAGTTTTTTTGGGTCGGATGAGCAGTTCTTC
v_call: TRBV7-2; j_call: TRBJ2-7; cdr3_length: 14; clone_size: .; d_call: .; cdr3_aa: CASSLEQFSYEQYF; cdr3_nt: TGTGCCAGCAGCCTGGAACAGTTCTCCTACGAGCAGTACTTC
v_call: TRBV12-3/TRBV12-4; j_call: TRBJ2-2; cdr3_length: 16; clone_size: few; d_call: .; cdr3_aa: CASSSDGRSNTGELFF; cdr3_nt: TGTGCCAGCAGTTCGGACGGGCGGTCGAACACCGGGGAGCTGTTTTTT
v_call: TRBV27; j_call: TRBJ2-1; cdr3_length: 16; clone_size: many; d_call: TRBD2; cdr3_aa: CASRIPGLAENNEQFF; cdr3_nt: TGTGCCAGCAGAATCCCGGGACTAGCGGAGAACAATGAGCAGTTCTTC
v_call: TRBV10-3; j_call: TRBJ1-2; cdr3_length: 16; clone_size: .; d_call: TRBD1; cdr3_aa: CAISGGQQGWDYGYTF; cdr3_nt: TGTGCCATCAGTGGCGGACAACAGGGGTGGGACTATGGCTACACCTTC
v_call: TRBV9; j_call: TRBJ1-6; cdr3_length: 12; clone_size: many; d_call: .; cdr3_aa: CASSARNSPLHF; cdr3_nt: TGTGCCAGCAGCGCCCGTAATTCACCCCTCCACTTT
v_call: TRBV5-1; j_call: TRBJ2-7; cdr3_length: 14; clone_size: .; d_call: .; cdr3_aa: CASSGGRLAYEQYF; cdr3_nt: TGCGCCAGCTCCGGGGGGCGGCTCGCCTACGAGCAGTACTTC
v_call: TRBV6-5; j_call: TRBJ2-5; cdr3_length: 15; clone_size: few; d_call: TRBD2; cdr3_aa: CASSYVSGTKETQYF; cdr3_nt: TGTGCCAGCAGTTACGTGAGCGGGACGAAAGAGACCCAGTACTTC
v_call: TRBV12-3/TRBV12-4; j_call: TRBJ1-4; cdr3_length: 13; clone_size: .; d_call: .; cdr3_aa: CASSFFGGEKLFF; cdr3_nt: TGTGCCAGCAGTTTTTTCGGGGGGGAAAAACTGTTTTTT
v_call: TRBV7-2; j_call: TRBJ2-5; cdr3_length: 14; clone_size: .; d_call: TRBD1; cdr3_aa: CASSARDRGETQYF; cdr3_nt: TGTGCCAGCAGCGCCCGGGACAGGGGAGAGACCCAGTACTTC
v_call: TRBV4-1; j_call: TRBJ2-7; cdr3_length: 15; clone_size: few; d_call: TRBD1; cdr3_aa: CASSRPGTGDYEQYF; cdr3_nt: TGCGCCAGCAGCCGCCCCGGGACAGGGGACTACGAGCAGTACTTC
v_call: TRBV11-2; j_call: TRBJ1-3; cdr3_length: 14; clone_size: .; d_call: TRBD1; cdr3_aa: CASSWTGSGNTIYF; cdr3_nt: TGTGCCAGCAGCTGGACAGGGTCAGGAAACACCATATATTTT
v_call: TRBV9; j_call: TRBJ2-5; cdr3_length: 16; clone_size: few; d_call: TRBD2; cdr3_aa: CASSVDSGGPYETQYF; cdr3_nt: TGTGCCAGCAGCGTAGATTCGGGAGGGCCCTATGAGACCCAGTACTTC
v_call: TRBV20-1; j_call: TRBJ1-5; cdr3_length: 16; clone_size: .; d_call: .; cdr3_aa: CSATDFLGPSNQPQHF; cdr3_nt: TGCAGTGCTACGGACTTCCTGGGCCCCAGCAATCAGCCCCAGCATTTT
v_call: TRBV25-1; j_call: TRBJ2-7; cdr3_length: 13; clone_size: many; d_call: .; cdr3_aa: CASSRDSNYEQYF; cdr3_nt: TGTGCCAGCAGTCGAGACAGTAACTACGAGCAGTACTTC
v_call: TRBV12-3/TRBV12-4; j_call: TRBJ1-6; cdr3_length: 15; clone_size: few; d_call: .; cdr3_aa: CASSLWGQHNSPLHF; cdr3_nt: TGTGCCAGCAGTTTATGGGGCCAGCATAATTCACCCCTCCACTTT
v_call: TRBV12-3/TRBV12-4; j_call: TRBJ1-3; cdr3_length: 14; clone_size: .; d_call: .; cdr3_aa: CASTRDYSGNTIYF; cdr3_nt: TGTGCCAGCACCCGGGATTACTCTGGAAACACCATATATTTT
v_call: TRBV5-1; j_call: TRBJ1-2; cdr3_length: 14; clone_size: many; d_call: TRBD1; cdr3_aa: CASSLGATGSGYTF; cdr3_nt: TGCGCCAGCAGCTTGGGGGCGACAGGGTCTGGCTACACCTTC
v_call: TRBV5-5; j_call: TRBJ1-2; cdr3_length: 12; clone_size: once; d_call: TRBD1; cdr3_aa: CARGQGVYCYTF; cdr3_nt: TGTGCCAGGGGCCAGGGGGTCTACTGCTACACCTTC
v_call: TRBV12-3/TRBV12-4; j_call: TRBJ2-5; cdr3_length: 13; clone_size: many; d_call: .; cdr3_aa: CASNQGWGETQYF; cdr3_nt: TGTGCCAGCAACCAGGGGTGGGGAGAGACCCAGTACTTC